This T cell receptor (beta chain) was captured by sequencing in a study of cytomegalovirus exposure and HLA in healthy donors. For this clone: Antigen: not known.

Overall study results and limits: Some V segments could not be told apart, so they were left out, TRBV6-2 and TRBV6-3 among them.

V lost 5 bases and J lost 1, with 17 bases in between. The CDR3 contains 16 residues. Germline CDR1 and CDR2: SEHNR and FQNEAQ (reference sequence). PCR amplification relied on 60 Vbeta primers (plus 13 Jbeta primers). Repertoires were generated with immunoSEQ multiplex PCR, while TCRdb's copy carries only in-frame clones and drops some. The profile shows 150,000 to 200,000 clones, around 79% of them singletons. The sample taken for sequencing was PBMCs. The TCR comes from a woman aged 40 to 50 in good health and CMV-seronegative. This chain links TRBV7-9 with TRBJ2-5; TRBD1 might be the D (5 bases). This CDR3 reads CASSRYGQGLQETQYF. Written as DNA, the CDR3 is TGTGCCAGCAGCCGATATGGGCAGGGCCTCCAAGAGACCCAGTACTTC.